This TCR beta chain was sequenced for a study of CXCR3-negative and CXCR3-positive naive CD8 T cells. Naive cells were sorted as CD45RO-, CCR7+, CD27+ and CD95-. TRB cDNA libraries were made by UMI-labeled 5' RACE. TCRdb reanalyzed the 5' RACE reads, giving one entry per CDR3 protein sequence and no DNA. The table for this sample gives 50,000 to 55,000 distinct CDR3 sequences. Germline V CDR1 and CDR2: SQVTM, ANQGSEA. This CDR3 comprises 19 residues. Regarding this clonotype: Antigen unknown.

Findings and caveats of the study: Both naive subsets had comparably high diversity; memory CD8+ cells much lower. Memory cells showed distinct TRBV-TRBJ patterns, while the two naive subsets matched.

The sample was naive CXCR3- CD8+ T cells from blood. Indicated subset: CD45RO-CCR7+CD27+CD95- naive CD8+ T cells lacking CXCR3 (TNR3-). This receptor was obtained from a human donor in good health. Some clones in this sample may be carry-over from other donors' samples. The chain has TRBV29-1 and TRBJ2-6; TCRdb proposes TRBD1, but this gene call is untestable without DNA. The CDR3 loop is CSVEVIPQGDPSGANVLTF.